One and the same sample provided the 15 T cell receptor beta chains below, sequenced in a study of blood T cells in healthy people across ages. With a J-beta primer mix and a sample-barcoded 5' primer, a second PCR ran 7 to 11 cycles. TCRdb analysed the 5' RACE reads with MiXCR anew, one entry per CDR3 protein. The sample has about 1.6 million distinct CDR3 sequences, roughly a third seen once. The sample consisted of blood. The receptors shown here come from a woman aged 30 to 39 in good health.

CDR3 loop: CASSTTGTGEGELFF. CDR3 in DNA: TGTGCCAGCAGCACCACCGGGACAGGGGAAGGGGAGCTGTTTTTT. This rearrangement joins TRBV9 to TRBJ2-2; 10 positions match TRBD1. The V gene end was trimmed by 4 bases and the J gene end by 8 bases; junction bases not matched to a gene: 8. The CDR3 extends over 15 amino acids. CDR1 is SGDLS and CDR2 is YYNGEE in the germline V gene.

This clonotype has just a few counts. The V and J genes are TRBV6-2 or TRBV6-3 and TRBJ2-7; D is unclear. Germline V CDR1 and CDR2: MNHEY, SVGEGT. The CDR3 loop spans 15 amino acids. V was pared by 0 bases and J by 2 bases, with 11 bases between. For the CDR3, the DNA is TGTGCCAGCAGTTACTCGAGTCGGAACCCCTACGAGCAGTACTTC. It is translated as CASSYSSRNPYEQYF.

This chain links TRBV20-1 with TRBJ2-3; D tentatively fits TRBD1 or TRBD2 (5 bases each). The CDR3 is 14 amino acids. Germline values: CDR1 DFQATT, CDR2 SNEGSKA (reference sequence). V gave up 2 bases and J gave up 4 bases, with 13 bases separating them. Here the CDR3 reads CSARSGPRADTQYF. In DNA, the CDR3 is TGCAGTGCTAGATCGGGACCCAGGGCAGATACGCAGTATTTT.

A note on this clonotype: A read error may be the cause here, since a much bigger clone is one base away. CDR3 sequence reads: CASSPRETSGGQYCNEQFF. The CDR3 DNA reads TGTGCCAGCAGCCCTCGTGAGACTAGCGGGGGGCAATACTGCAATGAGCAGTTCTTC. The rearrangement joins TRBV4-2 to TRBJ2-1, with 13 bases fitting TRBD2. The CDR3 is 19 residues long. CDR1 is LGHNA and CDR2 is YNFKEQ in the germline V gene. The junction had 15 bases not matched to a gene; V was cut back by 4 bases and J by 6 bases.

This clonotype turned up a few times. CDR3 coding DNA: TGTGCCAGCAGCTTACAAGGGGGCAGTTGGGAGACCCAGTACTTC. Protein sequence: CASSLQGGSWETQYF. The J gene is TRBJ2-7, the V gene TRBV7-2; TRBD1 aligns across 7 bases. The assigned J gene may be wrong: the sequence end matches TRBJ2-5 better. Germline assignment: CDR1 SGHTA and CDR2 FQGNSA. The CDR3 consists of 15 residues.

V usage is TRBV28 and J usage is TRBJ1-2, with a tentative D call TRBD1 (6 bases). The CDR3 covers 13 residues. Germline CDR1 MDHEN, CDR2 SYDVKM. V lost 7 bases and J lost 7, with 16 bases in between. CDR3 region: CASTPGGGRGYTF. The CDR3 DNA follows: TGTGCCAGCACCCCCGGGGGGGGCCGTGGCTACACCTTC.

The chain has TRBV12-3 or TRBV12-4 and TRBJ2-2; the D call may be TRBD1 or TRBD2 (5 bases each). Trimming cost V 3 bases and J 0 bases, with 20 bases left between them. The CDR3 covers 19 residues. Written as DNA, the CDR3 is TGTGCCAGCAGTTTTATGGGGCTAGCCGGACGCGCGAACACCGGGGAGCTGTTTTTT. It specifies CASSFMGLAGRANTGELFF.

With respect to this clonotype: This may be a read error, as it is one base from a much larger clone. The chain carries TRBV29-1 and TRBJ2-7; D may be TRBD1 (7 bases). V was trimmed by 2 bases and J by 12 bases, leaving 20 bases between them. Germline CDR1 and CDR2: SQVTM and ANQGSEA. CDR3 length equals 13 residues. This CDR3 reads CSVELRTGEVRYF. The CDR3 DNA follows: TGCAGCGTTGAACTACGAACAGGGGAGGTCCGGTACTTC.

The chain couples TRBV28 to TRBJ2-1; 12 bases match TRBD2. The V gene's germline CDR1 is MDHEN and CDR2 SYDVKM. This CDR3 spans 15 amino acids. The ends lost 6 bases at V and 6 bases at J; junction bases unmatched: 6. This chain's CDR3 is CASSRLAGVLNEQFF. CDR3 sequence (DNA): TGTGCCAGCAGCCGACTAGCGGGAGTTCTCAATGAGCAGTTCTTC.

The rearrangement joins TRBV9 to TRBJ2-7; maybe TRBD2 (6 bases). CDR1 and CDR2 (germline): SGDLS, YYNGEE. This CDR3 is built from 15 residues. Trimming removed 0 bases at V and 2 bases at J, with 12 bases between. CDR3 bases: TGTGCCAGCAGCGTAGACGGGCGGGGACCCTACGAGCAGTACTTC. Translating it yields CASSVDGRGPYEQYF. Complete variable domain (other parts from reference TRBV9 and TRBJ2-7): DSGVTQTPKHLITATGQRVTLRCSPRSGDLSVYWYQQSLDQGLQFLIQYYNGEERAKGNILERFSAQQFPDLHSELNLSSLELGDSALYFCASSVDGRGPYEQYFGPGTRLTVT.

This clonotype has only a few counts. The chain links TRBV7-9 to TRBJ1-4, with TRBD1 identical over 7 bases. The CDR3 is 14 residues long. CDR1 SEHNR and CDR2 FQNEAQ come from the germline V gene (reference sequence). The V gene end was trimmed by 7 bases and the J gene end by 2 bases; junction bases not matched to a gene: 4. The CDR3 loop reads CASNPGGTNEKLFF. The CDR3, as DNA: TGTGCCAGCAACCCAGGGGGGACTAATGAAAAACTGTTTTTT. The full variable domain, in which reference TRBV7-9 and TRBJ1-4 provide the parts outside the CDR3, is DTGVSQNPRHKITKRGQNVTFRCDPISEHNRLYWYRQTLGQGPEFLTYFQNEAQLEKSRLLSDRFSAERPKGSFSTLEIQRTEQGDSAMYLCASNPGGTNEKLFFGSGTQLSVL.

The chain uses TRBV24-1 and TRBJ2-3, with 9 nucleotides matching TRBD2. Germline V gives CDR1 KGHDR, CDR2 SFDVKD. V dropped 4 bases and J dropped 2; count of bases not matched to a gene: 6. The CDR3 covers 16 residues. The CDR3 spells CATSDPVAGDTDTQYF. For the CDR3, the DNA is TGTGCCACCAGTGACCCGGTAGCGGGAGACACAGATACGCAGTATTTT.

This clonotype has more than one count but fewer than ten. The CDR3 here is CASSDLTDQETQYF. The CDR3 nucleotides are TGTGCCAGCAGTGATCTCACAGACCAAGAGACCCAGTACTTC. The V gene is TRBV2, the J gene TRBJ2-5; D gene unclear. Trimming cost V 3 bases and J 0 bases, with 8 bases left between them. Germline CDR1 is SNHLY and CDR2 is FYNNEI. This CDR3 contains 14 residues.

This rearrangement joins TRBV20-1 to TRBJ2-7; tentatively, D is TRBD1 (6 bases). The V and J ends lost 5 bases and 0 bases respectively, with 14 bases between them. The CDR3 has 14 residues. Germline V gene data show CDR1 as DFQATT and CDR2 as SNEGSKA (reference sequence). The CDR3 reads CSAGVPDSSYEQYF. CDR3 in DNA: TGCAGTGCTGGGGTACCGGACAGCTCCTACGAGCAGTACTTC.

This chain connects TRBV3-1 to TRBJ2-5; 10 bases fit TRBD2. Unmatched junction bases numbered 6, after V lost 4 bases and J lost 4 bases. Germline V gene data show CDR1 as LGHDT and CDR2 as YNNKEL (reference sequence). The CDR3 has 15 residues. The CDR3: CASSPAAGGRETQYF. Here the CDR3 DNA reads TGTGCCAGCAGCCCCGCAGCGGGAGGGCGAGAGACCCAGTACTTC.